This T cell receptor (beta chain) is drawn from a study of cytomegalovirus exposure and HLA in healthy donors. On the study more broadly: As an earlier analysis found, 150 million to 200 million T cells yielded some 120 million unique TCR beta sequences.

Findings and caveats of the study: Across HLA loci, a later analysis found differing TCR association rates, with DRB1 most and HLA-C fewest. Most CMV-associated TCR beta chains were later found to appear HLA-restricted. Per a prior analysis, the majority of TCR beta V segments were productive roughly 90% or roughly 30% of the time.

Germline V CDR1 and CDR2: MNHEY, SVGAGI. The V end was cut by 6 bases, the J end by 4 bases, with 15 bases between. The CDR3 spans 14 residues. The primer mix had 60 Vbeta and 13 Jbeta primers. Produced via immunoSEQ multiplex PCR; TCRdb's table is partial and in-frame only. The top ten clones hold 2.5% to 3.5% of a sample with 150,000 to 200,000 clones, 62% of them seen once. Notes on this clone: What it binds is not known.

The sequenced sample was PBMCs. V and J are TRBV6-5 and TRBJ1-2; D gene unclear. The receptor was derived from a man aged 40-49 years in good health and CMV-seronegative. The CDR3 bases are TGTGCCAGCAGCCCTACCTCTCCGGGCTATGGCTACACCTTC. Translated, it gives CASSPTSPGYGYTF.